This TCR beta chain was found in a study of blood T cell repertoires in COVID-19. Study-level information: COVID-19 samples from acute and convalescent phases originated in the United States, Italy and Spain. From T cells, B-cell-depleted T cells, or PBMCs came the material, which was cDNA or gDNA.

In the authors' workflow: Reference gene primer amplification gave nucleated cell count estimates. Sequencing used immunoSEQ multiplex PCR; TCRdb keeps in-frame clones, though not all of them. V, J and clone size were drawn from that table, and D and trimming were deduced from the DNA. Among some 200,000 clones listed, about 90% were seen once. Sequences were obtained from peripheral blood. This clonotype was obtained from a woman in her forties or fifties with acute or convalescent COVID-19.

The CDR3 protein is CASSPTSRVYTEAFF. The CDR3 DNA follows: TGTGCCAGCAGTCCGACCTCCAGGGTTTACACTGAAGCTTTCTTT. The genes are TRBV25-1 and TRBJ1-1, with D possibly matching TRBD1 (5 bases). Germline CDR1 and CDR2: MGHDK and SYGVNS. V was cut by 5 bases and J by 3 bases, with 16 bases left in between. The CDR3 consists of 15 residues. Supplemented by reference TRBV25-1 and TRBJ1-1, the full variable domain reads EADIYQTPRYLVIGTGKKITLECSQTMGHDKMYWYQQDPGMELHLIHYSYGVNSTEKGDLSSESTVSRIRTEHFPLTLESARPSHTSQYLCASSPTSRVYTEAFFGQGTRLTVV.